This is a list of T cell receptor beta chains from one sample in a study of blood T cell repertoires in COVID-19. The data were produced by immunoSEQ multiplex PCR, yet TCRdb's version contains in-frame clones alone and is incomplete. This table has tens of thousands of clones, 83% appearing once. Sequenced: peripheral blood. All receptors derive from a man older than 75 with acute or convalescent COVID-19. Each CDR3 is given with its conserved first and last residue. A D gene is named only where the DNA matches it firmly. Only part of the rows carry a size: once, few, many, or a class if the clone is expanded.

d_call	clone_size	v_call	j_call	cdr3_nt	cdr3_aa
TRBD2	-	TRBV6-2/TRBV6-3	TRBJ2-1	TGTGCCAGCAGTACCAGCGGGGTCTTCAATGAGCAGTTCTTC	CASSTSGVFNEQFF
-	-	TRBV4-3	TRBJ1-3	TGCGCCAGCAGCCAAAACGGGGGGAGAACTTCTGGAAACACCATATATTTT	CASSQNGGRTSGNTIYF
TRBD1	-	TRBV19	TRBJ1-2	TGTGCCAGTAGCATCCGTCCGGACAGGGTAGCCTATGGCTACACCTTC	CASSIRPDRVAYGYTF
-	few	TRBV28	TRBJ2-6	TGTGCCAGCAGTTCTCCAGGGTCTTCTGGGGCCAACGTCCTGACTTTC	CASSSPGSSGANVLTF
-	-	TRBV5-1	TRBJ1-2	TGCGCCAGCAGCTTGTCGAGGGTCCGTCAGGGCTACACCTTC	CASSLSRVRQGYTF
TRBD2	-	TRBV2	TRBJ2-1	TGTGCCAGCAGTGAATGGGGGGGTGCTACCTACAATGAGCAGTTCTTC	CASSEWGGATYNEQFF
TRBD2	-	TRBV9	TRBJ2-3	TGTGCCAGCAGCCCCCGGACTAGCTTCACAGATACGCAGTATTTT	CASSPRTSFTDTQYF
-	few	TRBV30	TRBJ1-1	TGTGCCTGGATTATACAGGGTCGAGCTTTCTTT	CAWIIQGRAFF
-	-	TRBV6-5	TRBJ2-3	TGTGCCAGCAGTAATTATGATACGCAGTATTTT	CASSNYDTQYF
-	many	TRBV11-3	TRBJ2-3	TGTGCCAGCAGCTTAGGTTCCGGGACATCTAGCACAGATACGCAGTATTTT	CASSLGSGTSSTDTQYF
-	few	TRBV11-2	TRBJ1-2	TGTGCCAGCAGCCAGAACTATGGCTACACCTTC	CASSQNYGYTF
TRBD2	-	TRBV11-3	TRBJ2-3	TGTGCCAGCAGCTTAGGAGGTCTAGCGGGAGCAGATACGCAGTATTTT	CASSLGGLAGADTQYF
TRBD2	-	TRBV10-1	TRBJ2-1	TGCGCCAGCAGTGAGGCTAGCGGGAGTGGGTACAATGAGCAGTTCTTC	CASSEASGSGYNEQFF
-	-	TRBV7-9	TRBJ1-1	TGTGCCAGCAGCTTAGGGCTTACGAACACTGAAGCTTTCTTT	CASSLGLTNTEAFF
TRBD2	once	TRBV10-1	TRBJ2-2	TGCGCCAGCAGTGATACCGGGACTAGCGGGCCCGGGGAGCTGTTTTTT	CASSDTGTSGPGELFF
-	-	TRBV5-1	TRBJ2-5	TGCGCCAGCACACCGACGGGAGCACTCCAAGAGACCCAGTACTTC	CASTPTGALQETQYF
TRBD1	few	TRBV10-2	TRBJ1-6	TGCGCCAGCAGTGAAGCAGGGGGTAATTCACCCCTCCACTTT	CASSEAGGNSPLHF
-	few	TRBV2	TRBJ2-7	TGTGCCACTGGTTTCGGGTACGAGCAGTACTTC	CATGFGYEQYF
-	-	TRBV4-1	TRBJ2-7	TGCGCCAGCAGCCAAGACGTCCTCGCAGGCCGCTCCTACGAGCAGTACTTC	CASSQDVLAGRSYEQYF
-	-	TRBV4-3	TRBJ1-4	TGCGCCAGCAGCCAAGCCTACAGGGTCGGGAATGAAAAACTGTTTTTT	CASSQAYRVGNEKLFF
TRBD1	-	TRBV10-3	TRBJ1-1	TGTGCCATCACCAGGACAGGGGCGAGCACTGAAGCTTTCTTT	CAITRTGASTEAFF
-	-	TRBV3-1/TRBV3-2	TRBJ1-5	TGTGCCAGCAGCCAAGAAGGTGGAGGCCAGCCCCAGCATTTT	CASSQEGGGQPQHF
TRBD2	-	TRBV6-1	TRBJ2-3	TGTGCCAGCAGTGAAGGCTCGGGGGGGACAGATACGCAGTATTTT	CASSEGSGGTDTQYF
-	-	TRBV10-3	TRBJ2-5	TGTGCCATCAGTGAGATACTGGAAGAGACCCAGTACTTC	CAISEILEETQYF
-	-	TRBV7-2	TRBJ2-6	TGTGCCAGCAGCTTAAACGGGGGTGCTGGGGCCAACGTCCTGACTTTC	CASSLNGGAGANVLTF
TRBD1	-	TRBV10-3	TRBJ1-1	TGTGCCATCAGTAGGACAGGCAACACTGAAGCTTTCTTT	CAISRTGNTEAFF
-	-	TRBV19	TRBJ1-5	TGTGCCAGTAGTGGGGAGGGGAGGCTCAAGGGTCAGCCCCAGCATTTT	CASSGEGRLKGQPQHF
TRBD2	-	TRBV7-3	TRBJ2-1	TGTGCCAGCAGCCCCCGGGGTGGGGGGGAGTACAATGAGCAGTTCTTC	CASSPRGGGEYNEQFF
-	-	TRBV7-8	TRBJ1-5	TGTGCCAGCAGCTTAGCGGTTGGGGCTTCCAATCAGCCCCAGCATTTT	CASSLAVGASNQPQHF
TRBD1	-	TRBV15	TRBJ2-1	TGTGCCACCAGCAGACTAGACAGGGACTACAATGAGCAGTTCTTC	CATSRLDRDYNEQFF
-	-	TRBV6-2/TRBV6-3	TRBJ1-2	TGTGCCAGCAGCCTAGGCGCAGGGAACTATGGCTACACCTTC	CASSLGAGNYGYTF
-	-	TRBV27	TRBJ1-1	TGTGCCAGCAGAATGACAGCCAGAAACACTGAAGCTTTCTTT	CASRMTARNTEAFF
TRBD1	-	TRBV9	TRBJ2-5	TGTGCCAGCAGCGTTGGGGGGACAGGAGGCCCACCGGGCCAAGAGACCCAGTACTTC	CASSVGGTGGPPGQETQYF
-	-	TRBV12-3/TRBV12-4	TRBJ1-2	TGTGCCAGCAGTTCCTCGTTCGGCTACACCTTC	CASSSSFGYTF
-	-	TRBV9	TRBJ2-2	TGTGCCAGCAACCTTGTCGGGGCCGGGGAGCTGTTTTTT	CASNLVGAGELFF
-	once	TRBV15	TRBJ1-1	TGTGCCACCGGCTGGGGCGAGAGGACTGAAGCTTTCTTT	CATGWGERTEAFF
-	few	TRBV28	TRBJ2-1	TGTGCCAGCACCTCGGGGACCTACAATGAGCAGTTCTTC	CASTSGTYNEQFF
TRBD1	-	TRBV6-5	TRBJ1-2	TGTGCCAGCAGTTACCGACAGGGGCGGGATGGCTACACCTTC	CASSYRQGRDGYTF
-	-	TRBV27	TRBJ2-7	TGTGCCAGCAGTTTGGGCAGGGCCGACGAGCAGTACTTC	CASSLGRADEQYF
-	once	TRBV6-2/TRBV6-3	TRBJ2-7	TGTGCCAGCAGTTACGAAGCGGCCTCCTACGAGCAGTACTTC	CASSYEAASYEQYF
-	-	TRBV6-6	TRBJ1-4	TGTGCCAGCAGCCGGGACGGGGGGAATGAAAAACTGTTTTTT	CASSRDGGNEKLFF
-	-	TRBV7-3	TRBJ1-5	TGTGCCAGCAGCCCTCCGGGAGGGAGCAATCAGCCCCAGCATTTT	CASSPPGGSNQPQHF
TRBD1	-	TRBV7-9	TRBJ1-1	TGTGCCAGCAGCAAACGACAGGGAAACACTGAAGCTTTCTTT	CASSKRQGNTEAFF
TRBD1	-	TRBV9	TRBJ1-6	TGTGCCAGTCAAGGGACAGGGAATTCACCCCTCCACTTT	CASQGTGNSPLHF
-	few	TRBV18	TRBJ1-5	TGTGCCAGCTCGCCGACAGCGACAATTAATCAGCCCCAGCATTTT	CASSPTATINQPQHF
-	-	TRBV29-1	TRBJ1-6	TGCAGCGTTAGAGGCCCGAGCTCCTATAATTCACCCCTCCACTTT	CSVRGPSSYNSPLHF
TRBD2	-	TRBV27	TRBJ2-1	TGTGCCAGCAGCCCGTATGTACTAGCGGGGACCTACAATGAGCAGTTCTTC	CASSPYVLAGTYNEQFF
-	-	TRBV27	TRBJ2-7	TGTGCCAGCAGCCAAAATGGGGGGTCCCCCTACGAGCAGTACTTC	CASSQNGGSPYEQYF
-	-	TRBV5-1	TRBJ1-4	TGCGCCAGCAGCCCGACAGCAACTAATGAAAAACTGTTTTTT	CASSPTATNEKLFF
TRBD1	-	TRBV2	TRBJ1-4	TGTGCCAGCAGGGGACAGCTCGGTGATGAAAAACTGTTTTTT	CASRGQLGDEKLFF
-	-	TRBV24-1	TRBJ2-1	TGTGCCACCAGTGGGGGAAGGGGAGGCTACAATGAGCAGTTCTTC	CATSGGRGGYNEQFF
TRBD2	-	TRBV27	TRBJ2-2	TGTGCCAGCAGTTATACTCTAGCGGCGAACACCGGGGAGCTGTTTTTT	CASSYTLAANTGELFF
-	-	TRBV7-3	TRBJ1-1	TGTGCCAGCAGCTCCCGAACCGGGAACACTGAAGCTTTCTTT	CASSSRTGNTEAFF
-	-	TRBV7-2	TRBJ2-7	TGTGCCAGCTTAGGAGCGGCCTCGGGTGAGCAGTACTTC	CASLGAASGEQYF
-	-	TRBV27	TRBJ2-2	TGTGCCAGCAGTTTAGAACGGAGAAACACCGGGGAGCTGTTTTTT	CASSLERRNTGELFF